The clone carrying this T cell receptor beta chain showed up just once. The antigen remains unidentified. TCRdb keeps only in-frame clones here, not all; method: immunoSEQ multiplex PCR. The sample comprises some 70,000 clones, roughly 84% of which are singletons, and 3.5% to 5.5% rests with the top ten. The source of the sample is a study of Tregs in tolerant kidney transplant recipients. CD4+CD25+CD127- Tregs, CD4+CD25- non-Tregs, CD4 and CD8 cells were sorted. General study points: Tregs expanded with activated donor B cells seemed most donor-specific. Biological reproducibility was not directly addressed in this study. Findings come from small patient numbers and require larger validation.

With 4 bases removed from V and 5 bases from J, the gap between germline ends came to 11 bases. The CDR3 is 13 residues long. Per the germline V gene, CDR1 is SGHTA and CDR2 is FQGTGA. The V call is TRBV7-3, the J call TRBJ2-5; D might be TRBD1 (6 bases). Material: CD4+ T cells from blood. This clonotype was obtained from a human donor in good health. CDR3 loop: CASSSPGDETQYF. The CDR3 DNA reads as TGTGCCAGCAGCTCACCAGGGGATGAGACCCAGTACTTC. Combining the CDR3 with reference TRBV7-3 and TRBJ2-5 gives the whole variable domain GAGVSQTPSNKVTEKGKYVELRCDPISGHTALYWYRQSLGQGPEFLIYFQGTGAADDSGLPNDRFFAVRPEGSVSTLKIQRTERGDSAVYLCASSSPGDETQYFGPGTRLLVL.